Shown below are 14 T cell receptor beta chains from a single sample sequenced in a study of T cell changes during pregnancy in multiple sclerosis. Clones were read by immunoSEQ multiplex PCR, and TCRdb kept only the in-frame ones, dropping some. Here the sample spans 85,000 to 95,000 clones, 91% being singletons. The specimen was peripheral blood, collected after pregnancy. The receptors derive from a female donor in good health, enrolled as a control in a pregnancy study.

In DNA, the CDR3 is TGTGCCAGCAGTCCGCAACCGGGACAGAGCTATGGCTACACCTTC. Translated: CASSPQPGQSYGYTF. V and J are TRBV27 and TRBJ1-2, with 7 bases matching TRBD1. Trimming took 5 bases from V and 4 from J; bases not matched to a gene: 10. The germline CDR1 and CDR2 sequences are MNHEY and SMNVEV (reference sequence). There are 15 residues in the CDR3.

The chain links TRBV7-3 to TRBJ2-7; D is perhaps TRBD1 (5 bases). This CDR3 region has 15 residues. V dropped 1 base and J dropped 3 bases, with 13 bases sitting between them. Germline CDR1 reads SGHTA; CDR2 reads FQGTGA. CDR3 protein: CASSLIDSPLYEQYF. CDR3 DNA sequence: TGTGCCAGCAGCTTAATCGACAGTCCCCTCTACGAGCAGTACTTC. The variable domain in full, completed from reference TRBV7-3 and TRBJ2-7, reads GAGVSQTPSNKVTEKGKYVELRCDPISGHTALYWYRQSLGQGPEFLIYFQGTGAADDSGLPNDRFFAVRPEGSVSTLKIQRTERGDSAVYLCASSLIDSPLYEQYFGPGTRLTVT.

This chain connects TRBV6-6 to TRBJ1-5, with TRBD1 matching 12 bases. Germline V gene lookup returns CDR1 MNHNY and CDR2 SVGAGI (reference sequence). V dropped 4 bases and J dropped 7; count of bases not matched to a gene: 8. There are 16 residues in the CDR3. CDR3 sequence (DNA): TGTGCCAGCAGTTCCGCGGGACAGGGGGCTGTGCAGCCCCAGCATTTT. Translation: CASSSAGQGAVQPQHF.

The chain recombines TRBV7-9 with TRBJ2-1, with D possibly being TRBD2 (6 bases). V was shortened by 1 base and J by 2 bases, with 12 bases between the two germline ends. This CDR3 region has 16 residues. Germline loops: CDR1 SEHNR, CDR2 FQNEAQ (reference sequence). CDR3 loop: CASSLGAGQAYNEQFF. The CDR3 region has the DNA TGTGCCAGCAGCTTAGGGGCGGGGCAAGCCTACAATGAGCAGTTCTTC.

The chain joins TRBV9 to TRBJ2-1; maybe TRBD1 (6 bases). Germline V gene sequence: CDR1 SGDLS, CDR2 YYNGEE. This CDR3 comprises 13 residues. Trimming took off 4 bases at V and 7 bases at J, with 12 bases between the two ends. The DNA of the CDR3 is TGTGCCAGCAGCCCGACAGGACCTAATGAGCAGTTCTTC. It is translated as CASSPTGPNEQFF. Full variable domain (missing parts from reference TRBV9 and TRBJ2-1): DSGVTQTPKHLITATGQRVTLRCSPRSGDLSVYWYQQSLDQGLQFLIQYYNGEERAKGNILERFSAQQFPDLHSELNLSSLELGDSALYFCASSPTGPNEQFFGPGTRLTVL.

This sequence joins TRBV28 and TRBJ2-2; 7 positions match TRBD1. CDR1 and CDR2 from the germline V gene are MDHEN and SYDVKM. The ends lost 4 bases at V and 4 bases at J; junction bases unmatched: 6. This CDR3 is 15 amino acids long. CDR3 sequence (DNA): TGTGCCAGCAGTTGGCAGACAGGGCCCACCGGGGAGCTGTTTTTT. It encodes CASSWQTGPTGELFF. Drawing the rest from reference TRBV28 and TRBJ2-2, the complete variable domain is DVKVTQSSRYLVKRTGEKVFLECVQDMDHENMFWYRQDPGLGLRLIYFSYDVKMKEKGDIPEGYSVSREKKERFSLILESASTNQTSMYLCASSWQTGPTGELFFGEGSRLTVL.

The DNA of the CDR3 is TGTGCCAGCAGCTCCTCGGTAGCGGCGAACACCGGGGAGCTGTTTTTT. Protein product: CASSSSVAANTGELFF. The chain carries TRBV7-3 and TRBJ2-2; TRBD2 is a possible D gene (6 bases). Trimming stripped 4 bases from V and 0 bases from J, with 12 bases between. The CDR3 spans 16 residues. CDR1 and CDR2 from the germline V gene are SGHTA and FQGTGA.

The DNA for the CDR3 is TGTGCCATTATGCCACAGGGGTTCGGGGCCAACGTCCTGACTTTC. Residues: CAIMPQGFGANVLTF. The rearrangement uses TRBV2 and TRBJ2-6, with TRBD1 matching over 7 bases. The CDR3 totals 15 residues. Per germline, CDR1 SNHLY and CDR2 FYNNEI. V dropped 10 bases and J dropped 4; count of bases not matched to a gene: 10.

The CDR3 reads CASSRGLRTGELFF. CDR3 coding DNA: TGTGCCAGTAGTAGGGGACTTCGCACCGGGGAGCTGTTTTTT. This chain uses TRBV19 with TRBJ2-2, with D possibly TRBD2 on 6 matching bases. CDR3 length equals 14 residues. V dropped 4 bases and J dropped 4 bases, with 10 bases sitting between them. Per the germline V gene, CDR1 is LNHDA and CDR2 is SQIVND (reference sequence).

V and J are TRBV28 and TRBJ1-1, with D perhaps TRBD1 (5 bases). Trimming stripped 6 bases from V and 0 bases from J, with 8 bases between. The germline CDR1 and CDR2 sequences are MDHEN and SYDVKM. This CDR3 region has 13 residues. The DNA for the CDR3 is TGTGCCAGCAGGGGGCCCATGAACACTGAAGCTTTCTTT. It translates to CASRGPMNTEAFF.

CDR3 sequence: CASSVGLAGDQETQYF. As DNA, the CDR3 is TGTGCCAGCAGCGTAGGACTAGCGGGGGACCAAGAGACCCAGTACTTC. This chain joins TRBV9 and TRBJ2-5; TRBD2 agrees at 12 bases. CDR3 length: 16 amino acids. The junction had 0 bases not matched to a gene; V was cut back by 0 bases and J by 0 bases. Germline CDR1 and CDR2: SGDLS and YYNGEE. The full variable domain, rest sourced from reference TRBV9 and TRBJ2-5, is DSGVTQTPKHLITATGQRVTLRCSPRSGDLSVYWYQQSLDQGLQFLIQYYNGEERAKGNILERFSAQQFPDLHSELNLSSLELGDSALYFCASSVGLAGDQETQYFGPGTRLLVL.

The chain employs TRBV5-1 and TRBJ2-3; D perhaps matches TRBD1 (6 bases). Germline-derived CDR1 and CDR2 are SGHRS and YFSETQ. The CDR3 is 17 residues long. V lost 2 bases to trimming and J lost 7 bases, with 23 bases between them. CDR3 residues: CASSFVGLGRGPNTQYF. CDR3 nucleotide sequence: TGCGCCAGCAGCTTCGTCGGTCTGGGCAGGGGACCGAATACGCAGTATTTT.

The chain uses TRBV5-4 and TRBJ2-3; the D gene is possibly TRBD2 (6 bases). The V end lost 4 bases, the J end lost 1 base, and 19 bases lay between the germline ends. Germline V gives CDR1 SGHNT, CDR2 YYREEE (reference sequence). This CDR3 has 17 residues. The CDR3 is CASSPLGGRGGTDTQYF. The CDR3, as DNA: TGTGCCAGCAGCCCCCTGGGTGGGCGGGGCGGCACAGATACGCAGTATTTT.

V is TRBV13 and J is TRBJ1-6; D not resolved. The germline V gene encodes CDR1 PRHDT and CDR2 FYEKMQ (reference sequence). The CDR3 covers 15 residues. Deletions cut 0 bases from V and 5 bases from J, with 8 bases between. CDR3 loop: CASSLGSSDNSPLHF. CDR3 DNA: TGTGCCAGCAGCTTAGGTTCTTCAGATAATTCACCCCTCCACTTT.